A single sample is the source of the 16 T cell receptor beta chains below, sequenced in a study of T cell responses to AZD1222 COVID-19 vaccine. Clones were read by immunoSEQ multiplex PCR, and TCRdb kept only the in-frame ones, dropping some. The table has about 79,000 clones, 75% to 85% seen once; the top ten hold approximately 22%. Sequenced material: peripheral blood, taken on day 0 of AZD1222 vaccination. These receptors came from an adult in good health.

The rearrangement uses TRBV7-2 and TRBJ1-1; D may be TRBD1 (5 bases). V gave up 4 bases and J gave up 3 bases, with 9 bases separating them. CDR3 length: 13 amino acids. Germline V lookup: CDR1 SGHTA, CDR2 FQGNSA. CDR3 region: CASSSQGYTEAFF. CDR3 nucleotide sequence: TGTGCCAGCAGCTCCCAGGGTTACACTGAAGCTTTCTTT.

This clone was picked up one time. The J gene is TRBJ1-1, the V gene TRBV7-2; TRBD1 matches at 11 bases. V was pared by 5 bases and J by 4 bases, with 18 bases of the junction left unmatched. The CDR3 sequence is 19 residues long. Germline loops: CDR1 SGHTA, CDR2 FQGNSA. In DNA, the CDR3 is TGTGCCAGCAGCCCCCGGACAGGGGGCCGGTTAGGTAGTTTCACTGAAGCTTTCTTT. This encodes CASSPRTGGRLGSFTEAFF. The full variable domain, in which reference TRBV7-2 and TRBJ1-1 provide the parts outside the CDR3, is GAGVSQSPSNKVTEKGKDVELRCDPISGHTALYWYRQSLGQGLEFLIYFQGNSAPDKSGLPSDRFSAERTGGSVSTLTIQRTQQEDSAVYLCASSPRTGGRLGSFTEAFFGQGTRLTVV.

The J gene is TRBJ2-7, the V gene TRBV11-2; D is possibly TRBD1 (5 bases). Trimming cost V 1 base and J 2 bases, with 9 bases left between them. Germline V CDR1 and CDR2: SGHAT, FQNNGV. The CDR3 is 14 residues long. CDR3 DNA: TGTGCCAGCAGCTTAGTGAGGACACCCTACGAGCAGTACTTC. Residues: CASSLVRTPYEQYF.

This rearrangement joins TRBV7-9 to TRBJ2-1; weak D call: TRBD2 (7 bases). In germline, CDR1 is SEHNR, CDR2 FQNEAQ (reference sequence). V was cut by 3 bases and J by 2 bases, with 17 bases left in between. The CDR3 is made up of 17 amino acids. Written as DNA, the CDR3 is TGTGCCAGCAGCTTGAGGGGGGGCTTCAAAACCTACAATGAGCAGTTCTTC. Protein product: CASSLRGGFKTYNEQFF.

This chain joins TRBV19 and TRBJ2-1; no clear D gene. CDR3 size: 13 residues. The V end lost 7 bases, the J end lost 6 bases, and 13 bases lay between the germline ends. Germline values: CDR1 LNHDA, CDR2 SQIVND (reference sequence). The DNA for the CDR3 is TGTGCCAGTACCTCAGAAGGGCGCAATGAGCAGTTCTTC. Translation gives CASTSEGRNEQFF.

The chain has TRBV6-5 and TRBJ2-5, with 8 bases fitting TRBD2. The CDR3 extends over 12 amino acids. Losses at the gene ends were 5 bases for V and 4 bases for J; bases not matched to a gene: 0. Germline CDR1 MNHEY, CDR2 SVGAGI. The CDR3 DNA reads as TGTGCCAGCAGTCTAGCGGGAGAGACCCAGTACTTC. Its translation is CASSLAGETQYF.

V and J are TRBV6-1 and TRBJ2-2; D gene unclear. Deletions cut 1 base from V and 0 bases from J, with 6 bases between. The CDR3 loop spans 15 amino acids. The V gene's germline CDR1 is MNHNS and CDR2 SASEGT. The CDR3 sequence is CASSEDPTNTGELFF. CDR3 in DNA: TGTGCCAGCAGTGAAGATCCTACGAACACCGGGGAGCTGTTTTTT.

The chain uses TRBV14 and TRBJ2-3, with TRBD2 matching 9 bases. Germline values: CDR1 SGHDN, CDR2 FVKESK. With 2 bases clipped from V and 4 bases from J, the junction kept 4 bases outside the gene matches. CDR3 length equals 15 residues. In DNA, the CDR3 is TGTGCCAGCAGCCAAAGCGGGAGGTGGGCAGATACGCAGTATTTT. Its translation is CASSQSGRWADTQYF. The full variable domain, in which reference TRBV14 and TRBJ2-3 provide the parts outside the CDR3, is EAGVTQFPSHSVIEKGQTVTLRCDPISGHDNLYWYRRVMGKEIKFLLHFVKESKQDESGMPNNRFLAERTGGTYSTLKVQPAELEDSGVYFCASSQSGRWADTQYFGPGTRLTVL.

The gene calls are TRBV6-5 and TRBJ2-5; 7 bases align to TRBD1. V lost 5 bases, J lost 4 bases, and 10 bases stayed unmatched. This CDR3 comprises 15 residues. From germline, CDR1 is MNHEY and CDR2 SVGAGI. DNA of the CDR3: TGTGCCAGCAGTCAACCTACGACAGGGCTAGAGACCCAGTACTTC. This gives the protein CASSQPTTGLETQYF.

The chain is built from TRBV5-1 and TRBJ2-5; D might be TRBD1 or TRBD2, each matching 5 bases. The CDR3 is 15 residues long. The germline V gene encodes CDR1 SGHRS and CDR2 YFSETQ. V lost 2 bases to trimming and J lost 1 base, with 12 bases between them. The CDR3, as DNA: TGCGCCAGCAGCTTCGGGGTGGGGACCCAAGAGACCCAGTACTTC. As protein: CASSFGVGTQETQYF.

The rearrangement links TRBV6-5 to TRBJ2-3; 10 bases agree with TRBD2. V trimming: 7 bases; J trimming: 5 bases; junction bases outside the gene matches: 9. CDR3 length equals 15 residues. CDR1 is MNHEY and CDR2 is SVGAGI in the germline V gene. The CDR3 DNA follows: TGTGCCAGCACTTTAAGCGGGGGGGCCGGAGATACGCAGTATTTT. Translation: CASTLSGGAGDTQYF.

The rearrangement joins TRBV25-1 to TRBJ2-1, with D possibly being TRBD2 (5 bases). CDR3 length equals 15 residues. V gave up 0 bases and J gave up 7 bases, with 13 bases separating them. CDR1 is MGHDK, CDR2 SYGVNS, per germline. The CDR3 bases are TGTGCCAGCAGTGAATATGAGGGCGTATGGAATGAGCAGTTCTTC. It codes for CASSEYEGVWNEQFF.

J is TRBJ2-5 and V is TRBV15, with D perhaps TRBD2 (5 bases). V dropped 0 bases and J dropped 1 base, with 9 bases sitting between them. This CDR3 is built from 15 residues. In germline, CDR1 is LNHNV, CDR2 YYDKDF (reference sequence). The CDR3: CATSRDQSGQETQYF. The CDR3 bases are TGTGCCACCAGCAGAGATCAGAGCGGCCAAGAGACCCAGTACTTC.

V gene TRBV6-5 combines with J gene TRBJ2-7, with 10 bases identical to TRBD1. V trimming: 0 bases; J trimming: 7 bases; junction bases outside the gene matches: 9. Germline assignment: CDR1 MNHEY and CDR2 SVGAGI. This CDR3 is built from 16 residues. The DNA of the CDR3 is TGTGCCAGCAGTTACTCCCCCGGGACAGGGGTTAGTGAGCAGTACTTC. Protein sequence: CASSYSPGTGVSEQYF.

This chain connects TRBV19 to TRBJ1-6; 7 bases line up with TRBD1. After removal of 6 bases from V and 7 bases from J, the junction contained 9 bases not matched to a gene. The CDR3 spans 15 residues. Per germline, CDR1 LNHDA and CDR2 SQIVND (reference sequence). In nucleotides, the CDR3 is TGTGCCAGTAGGCACGGGACAGAGGGGAATTCACCCCTCCACTTT. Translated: CASRHGTEGNSPLHF.

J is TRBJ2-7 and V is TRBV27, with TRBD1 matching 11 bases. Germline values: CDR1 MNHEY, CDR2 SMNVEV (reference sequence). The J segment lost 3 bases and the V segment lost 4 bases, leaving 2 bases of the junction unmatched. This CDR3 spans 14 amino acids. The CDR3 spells CASSWGQGDYEQYF. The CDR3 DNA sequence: TGTGCCAGCAGTTGGGGACAGGGGGACTACGAGCAGTACTTC.